The next 20 T cell receptor beta chains were all read from a single sample in a study of blood T cell repertoires in COVID-19. Assay used: immunoSEQ multiplex PCR; TCRdb lists only in-frame clones, some missing. This sample yields 440,000 or so clones, of which about nine tenths are seen a single time; 1.5% to 1.8% belongs to the top ten. Sequences were obtained from peripheral blood. The receptors here all came from a woman aged 35 to 49 with COVID-19, enrolled during active disease.

J is TRBJ1-2 and V is TRBV30; 8 nucleotides align to TRBD1. Germline assignment: CDR1 GTSNPN and CDR2 SVGIG (reference sequence). After removal of 4 bases from V and 4 bases from J, the junction contained 8 bases not matched to a gene. CDR3 length equals 14 residues. CDR3 region: CAWTPGQVFYGYTF. Written as DNA, the CDR3 is TGTGCCTGGACCCCGGGACAGGTGTTCTATGGCTACACCTTC.

The CDR3 sequence is CASSIDPQAGGNNEQFF. In DNA form, the CDR3 reads TGTGCCAGTAGTATAGATCCCCAAGCGGGGGGCAACAATGAGCAGTTCTTC. This chain connects TRBV19 to TRBJ2-1, with 9 bases aligning to TRBD2. With 0 bases clipped from V and 5 bases from J, the junction kept 8 bases outside the gene matches. Germline CDR1 is LNHDA and CDR2 is SQIVND (reference sequence). This CDR3 is built from 17 residues. The entire variable domain, with the rest obtained from reference TRBV19 and TRBJ2-1, is as follows: DGGITQSPKYLFRKEGQNVTLSCEQNLNHDAMYWYRQDPGQGLRLIYYSQIVNDFQKGDIAEGYSVSREKKESFPLTVTSAQKNPTAFYLCASSIDPQAGGNNEQFFGPGTRLTVL.

The chain uses TRBV9 and TRBJ2-3, with TRBD1 matching over 9 bases. The CDR3 has 18 residues. The J segment lost 6 bases and the V segment lost 3 bases, leaving 17 bases of the junction unmatched. The germline V gene has CDR1 SGDLS and CDR2 YYNGEE. The DNA of the CDR3 is TGTGCCAGCAGCGCAACCGTTCCGCGGGACAGGGTATCTGATACGCAGTATTTT. Encoded protein: CASSATVPRDRVSDTQYF. Filled out from reference TRBV9 and TRBJ2-3, the complete variable domain reads DSGVTQTPKHLITATGQRVTLRCSPRSGDLSVYWYQQSLDQGLQFLIQYYNGEERAKGNILERFSAQQFPDLHSELNLSSLELGDSALYFCASSATVPRDRVSDTQYFGPGTRLTVL.

This chain connects TRBV19 to TRBJ2-7; TRBD1 aligns across 7 bases. With 4 bases clipped from V and 6 bases from J, the junction kept 9 bases outside the gene matches. Per the germline V gene, CDR1 is LNHDA and CDR2 is SQIVND (reference sequence). CDR3 length equals 14 residues. The DNA of the CDR3 is TGTGCCAGTAGTAAAGGAACAGGGGTCGCCGAGCAGTACTTC. Translating gives CASSKGTGVAEQYF. Filled out from reference TRBV19 and TRBJ2-7, the complete variable domain reads DGGITQSPKYLFRKEGQNVTLSCEQNLNHDAMYWYRQDPGQGLRLIYYSQIVNDFQKGDIAEGYSVSREKKESFPLTVTSAQKNPTAFYLCASSKGTGVAEQYFGPGTRLTVT.

This CDR3 is CSVRVVVGTGELFF. The CDR3 coding sequence is TGCAGCGTTCGGGTAGTGGTGGGCACCGGGGAGCTGTTTTTT. V is TRBV29-1 and J is TRBJ2-2, with D hard to call. The CDR3 loop spans 14 amino acids. V was cut by 5 bases and J by 4 bases, with 14 bases left in between. The V gene's germline CDR1 is SQVTM and CDR2 ANQGSEA.

The V gene is TRBV9, the J gene TRBJ1-2; 10 bases fit TRBD1. The CDR3 has 17 amino acids. Germline CDR1 SGDLS, CDR2 YYNGEE. Trimming removed 4 bases from V and 5 bases from J; junction bases left unmatched: 14. The CDR3 DNA follows: TGTGCCAGCAGCCCCCGGGACAGGGGTGCTAACTTATATGGCTACACCTTC. The encoded protein is CASSPRDRGANLYGYTF.

J is TRBJ2-7 and V is TRBV14, with 8 bases fitting TRBD1. CDR1 and CDR2 (germline): SGHDN, FVKESK. The CDR3 covers 14 residues. The ends lost 4 bases at V and 3 bases at J; junction bases unmatched: 5. CDR3 sequence (DNA): TGTGCCAGCAGCCTGGGACAGGTCGACTACGAGCAGTACTTC. Translated: CASSLGQVDYEQYF. The variable domain in full, with the rest retrieved from reference TRBV14 and TRBJ2-7, is EAGVTQFPSHSVIEKGQTVTLRCDPISGHDNLYWYRRVMGKEIKFLLHFVKESKQDESGMPNNRFLAERTGGTYSTLKVQPAELEDSGVYFCASSLGQVDYEQYFGPGTRLTVT.

V and J are TRBV5-1 and TRBJ1-1; 11 nucleotides line up with TRBD1. The ends lost 0 bases at V and 1 base at J; junction bases unmatched: 5. CDR3 length: 17 residues. CDR1 is SGHRS, CDR2 YFSETQ, per germline. CDR3 residues: CASSLERTGGWNTEAFF. CDR3 nucleotides: TGCGCCAGCAGCTTGGAGAGGACAGGGGGCTGGAACACTGAAGCTTTCTTT.

The chain recombines TRBV5-4 with TRBJ2-7; TRBD1 aligns across 8 bases. Germline values: CDR1 SGHNT, CDR2 YYREEE (reference sequence). The CDR3 runs to 14 residues. J was trimmed by 2 bases and V by 4 bases; bases with no gene match: 5. CDR3 sequence (DNA): TGTGCCAGCAGCCGTGGACAGGGACCCTACGAGCAGTACTTC. It encodes CASSRGQGPYEQYF.

V usage is TRBV6-5 and J usage is TRBJ1-3; the match to TRBD1 covers 10 bases. CDR1 and CDR2 (germline): MNHEY, SVGAGI. The CDR3 length is 16 residues. V dropped 4 bases and J dropped 4; count of bases not matched to a gene: 7. The chain's CDR3 is CASSLRQGASGNTIYF. The CDR3 DNA reads TGTGCCAGCAGTTTGCGACAGGGGGCGTCGGGAAACACCATATATTTT.

The DNA of the CDR3 is TGTGCCAGCAGCCCGGGACTAGCGGGAGGGTCTGAGCAGTTCTTC. It is translated as CASSPGLAGGSEQFF. The genes are TRBV11-3 and TRBJ2-1; TRBD2 matches 16 bases. Germline loops: CDR1 SGHNT, CDR2 YENEEA. The CDR3 has 15 residues. The V segment lost 5 bases and the J segment 9 bases; nucleotides outside the gene matches: 4.

This sequence joins TRBV19 and TRBJ1-3; D may be TRBD1 (5 bases). The V gene lost 6 bases and the J gene lost 4 bases, with 16 bases spanning the gap. Per the germline V gene, CDR1 is LNHDA and CDR2 is SQIVND (reference sequence). This CDR3 spans 15 amino acids. CDR3 nucleotide sequence: TGTGCCAGTAGCCTCTCCAGGGATAGCGGAAACACCATATATTTT. Translating it yields CASSLSRDSGNTIYF.

As DNA, the CDR3 is TGTGCCCTTACAGGGACAAAACGCTCTGGAAACACCATATATTTT. Translating it yields CALTGTKRSGNTIYF. The chain combines TRBV30 with TRBJ1-3; weak D call: TRBD1 (6 bases). This CDR3 has 15 residues. From germline, CDR1 is GTSNPN and CDR2 SVGIG (reference sequence). V dropped 8 bases and J dropped 0 bases, with 17 bases sitting between them.

The gene calls are TRBV6-2 or TRBV6-3 and TRBJ1-5; 12 bases agree with TRBD1. The ends lost 0 bases at V and 4 bases at J; junction bases unmatched: 10. This CDR3 has 19 amino acids. Per germline, CDR1 MNHEY and CDR2 SVGEGT. Here the CDR3 DNA reads TGTGCCAGCAGTTACTCCCGGGACAGGGGGCCCCTTCCTAATCAGCCCCAGCATTTT. It specifies CASSYSRDRGPLPNQPQHF.

The V gene is TRBV12-5, the J gene TRBJ2-1; TRBD2 matches 7 bases. This CDR3 contains 12 residues. The germline CDR1 and CDR2 sequences are LGHNT and FRNRAP. V was clipped by 1 base and J by 13 bases; unmatched bases: 4. CDR3 bases: TGTGCTAGTGGTTTGGACGGGAGGATCCAGTTCTTC. Protein product: CASGLDGRIQFF.

The rearrangement uses TRBV4-3 and TRBJ2-2, with TRBD1 matching over 7 bases. The CDR3 extends over 17 amino acids. Germline CDR1 is LGHNA and CDR2 is YSLEER. The junction had 10 bases not matched to a gene; V was cut back by 4 bases and J by 2 bases. CDR3 residues: CASSLSGQVRNTGELFF. CDR3 sequence (DNA): TGCGCCAGCAGCCTCTCCGGACAGGTCAGAAACACCGGGGAGCTGTTTTTT.

This clone was seen a handful of times. J is TRBJ1-1 and V is TRBV29-1; 9 bases match TRBD1. Per germline, CDR1 SQVTM and CDR2 ANQGSEA. V shed 7 bases and J 1 base; nucleotides not matched to a gene: 7. The CDR3 sequence is 14 residues long. Here the CDR3 DNA reads TGCAGCGCCGGGGGGGACAGGGAGAACACTGAAGCTTTCTTT. It yields the protein CSAGGDRENTEAFF.

This rearrangement joins TRBV27 to TRBJ1-5, with 11 bases fitting TRBD1. CDR3 length equals 14 residues. The trim removed 5 bases at V and 6 bases at J, leaving 3 bases unmatched. Germline CDR1 is MNHEY and CDR2 is SMNVEV (reference sequence). CDR3 sequence (DNA): TGTGCCAGCAGTAGGACAGGGGGCGGTCAGCCCCAGCATTTT. Its protein product is CASSRTGGGQPQHF.

Written as DNA, the CDR3 is TGTGCCAGCAGCCAAGATCGGGTGTGGAGGGGAGAGGGTTCACCCCTCCACTTT. Translation: CASSQDRVWRGEGSPLHF. The V gene is TRBV14, the J gene TRBJ1-6, with D tentatively TRBD1 (5 bases). Trimming pared 0 bases from V and 9 bases from J, leaving 21 bases between. The CDR3 sequence is 18 residues long. CDR1 is SGHDN, CDR2 FVKESK, per germline.

The chain combines TRBV6-5 with TRBJ1-1, with D possibly TRBD1 on 6 matching bases. V lost 2 bases and J lost 6, with 19 bases in between. This CDR3 contains 16 residues. Germline lookup yields CDR1 MNHEY and CDR2 SVGAGI. The CDR3 DNA sequence: TGTGCCAGCAGTTACCTGGCTGGGGGCAAGCCTGCTGAAGCTTTCTTT. This codes for CASSYLAGGKPAEAFF.